Sequencing of this T cell receptor beta chain was carried out in a study of blood T cell repertoires in COVID-19. Original handling: Reference gene primer amplification in the assay estimated nucleated cell counts. Generated by immunoSEQ multiplex PCR, the TCRdb table keeps only in-frame clones and is missing some. V and J calls and clone size are given by that table; D and trimming were obtained from the DNA. The sample includes hundreds of thousands of clones, 80% to 90% of them seen just once. Participants were aged about 18 to 89 years from around 24 US areas. Donors in Cohort 3 who had recovered were those with two negative PCRs, healthcare professional clearance, or resolution of their symptoms. CDR1 is KGHSH and CDR2 is LQKENI in the germline V gene. V lost 6 bases, J lost 4 bases, and 15 bases stayed unmatched. The CDR3 runs to 17 residues.

Specimen: PBMCs or T cells enriched from blood (not recorded which). V is TRBV18 and J is TRBJ1-5; TRBD1 matches 7 bases. The sequence was obtained from a man between 25 and 39 years old who had recovered from COVID-19. The DNA for the CDR3 is TGTGCCAGCTCGCCAGGGACAGCACTTAGGGGGAATCAGCCCCAGCATTTT. This encodes CASSPGTALRGNQPQHF.